A selection of T cell receptor beta chains follows, all from one sample in a study of blood T cell repertoires in COVID-19. The method was immunoSEQ multiplex PCR; TCRdb's version includes in-frame clones alone and lacks a portion of them. Among roughly 180,000 clones listed, 94% were seen once. Sequencing used peripheral blood. All receptors derive from a man aged 30-40 years with COVID-19, enrolled during active disease. Each CDR3 is given with its conserved first and last residue. Fields, in order: J gene, clone size, D gene, V gene, CDR3 protein, CDR3 DNA. The D gene is left open where the match is weak. For some rows the clone size is stated as once, few or many, or as a class when expanded; others skip it.

J: TRBJ2-1; size: .; D: .; V: TRBV12-5; CDR3: CASGFDPSSSYNEQFF; DNA: TGTGCTAGTGGCTTCGACCCGTCTAGCTCCTACAATGAGCAGTTCTTC
J: TRBJ2-3; size: .; D: TRBD2; V: TRBV13; CDR3: CASSLFGTSDPDTQYF; DNA: TGTGCCAGCAGCTTATTTGGGACTAGCGACCCAGATACGCAGTATTTT
J: TRBJ2-3; size: .; D: .; V: TRBV15; CDR3: CATSRTGTSVFGSTDTQYF; DNA: TGTGCCACCAGCAGGACCGGGACATCGGTTTTCGGTAGCACAGATACGCAGTATTTT
J: TRBJ1-1; size: .; D: TRBD1; V: TRBV5-1; CDR3: CASSLTTGTGSEAFF; DNA: TGCGCCAGCAGCTTAACGACAGGGACGGGCTCTGAAGCTTTCTTT
J: TRBJ1-5; size: once; D: .; V: TRBV12-5; CDR3: CASGSSGGTFSNQPQHF; DNA: TGTGCTAGTGGTTCCTCGGGGGGGACTTTTAGCAATCAGCCCCAGCATTTT
J: TRBJ2-5; size: .; D: .; V: TRBV4-1; CDR3: CASSQDLETQYF; DNA: TGCGCCAGCAGCCAAGATCTGGAGACCCAGTACTTC
J: TRBJ2-1; size: .; D: .; V: TRBV9; CDR3: CASSVAQEQGNEQFF; DNA: TGTGCCAGCAGCGTCGCCCAAGAACAGGGCAATGAGCAGTTCTTC
J: TRBJ1-5; size: .; D: .; V: TRBV3-1/TRBV3-2; CDR3: CASSQGRGHNQPQHF; DNA: TGTGCCAGCAGCCAGGGGCGGGGCCATAATCAGCCCCAGCATTTT
J: TRBJ2-7; size: .; D: .; V: TRBV30; CDR3: CAWSPSDLSEQYF; DNA: TGTGCCTGGAGTCCAAGCGATCTTAGCGAGCAGTACTTC
J: TRBJ1-2; size: .; D: TRBD1; V: TRBV12-3/TRBV12-4; CDR3: CASRQGAAGYTF; DNA: TGTGCCAGCAGGCAGGGGGCTGCTGGCTACACCTTC
J: TRBJ1-2; size: .; D: .; V: TRBV10-2; CDR3: CASTHGFTNGYTF; DNA: TGCGCCAGCACTCACGGGTTTACTAATGGCTACACCTTC
J: TRBJ1-3; size: .; D: TRBD1; V: TRBV2; CDR3: CASKLTGGDTIYF; DNA: TGTGCCAGCAAACTTACAGGGGGAGACACCATATATTTT
J: TRBJ1-5; size: .; D: .; V: TRBV19; CDR3: CASQSLQPLGLNQPQHF; DNA: TGTGCCAGTCAAAGTCTTCAGCCATTGGGGCTTAATCAGCCCCAGCATTTT
J: TRBJ1-6; size: .; D: TRBD1; V: TRBV4-1; CDR3: CASSQEAGGGSPLHF; DNA: TGCGCCAGCAGCCAAGAGGCAGGGGGCGGTTCACCCCTCCACTTT
J: TRBJ1-1; size: few; D: .; V: TRBV5-1; CDR3: CASSLGVGAGAVMDTEAFF; DNA: TGCGCCAGCAGCCTAGGAGTTGGGGCAGGGGCGGTAATGGACACTGAAGCTTTCTTT
J: TRBJ1-2; size: .; D: TRBD1; V: TRBV10-3; CDR3: CAIREDRGLGVGYTF; DNA: TGTGCCATCAGAGAGGACAGGGGGCTGGGAGTTGGCTACACCTTC
J: TRBJ1-2; size: .; D: TRBD1; V: TRBV29-1; CDR3: CSVGQGNGYTF; DNA: TGCAGCGTGGGACAGGGGAATGGCTACACCTTC
J: TRBJ1-1; size: .; D: TRBD1; V: TRBV5-4; CDR3: CASSGTGAVNTEAFF; DNA: TGTGCCAGCAGCGGGACAGGGGCGGTGAACACTGAAGCTTTCTTT
J: TRBJ2-3; size: .; D: TRBD2; V: TRBV3-1/TRBV3-2; CDR3: CASSYTLAGGPDTQYF; DNA: TGTGCCAGCAGCTACACACTAGCGGGGGGGCCAGATACGCAGTATTTT
J: TRBJ1-1; size: .; D: .; V: TRBV12-3/TRBV12-4; CDR3: CASSTMNTEAFF; DNA: TGTGCCAGCAGCACTATGAACACTGAAGCTTTCTTT
J: TRBJ1-1; size: .; D: .; V: TRBV14; CDR3: CASSQDYARATEAFF; DNA: TGTGCCAGCAGCCAAGATTATGCGAGGGCCACTGAAGCTTTCTTT
J: TRBJ2-5; size: .; D: .; V: TRBV15; CDR3: CATSRVVAAKETQYF; DNA: TGTGCCACCAGCAGAGTAGTAGCCGCGAAAGAGACCCAGTACTTC
J: TRBJ2-7; size: .; D: .; V: TRBV19; CDR3: CASSIGRGEQYF; DNA: TGTGCCAGTAGTATAGGCAGGGGCGAGCAGTACTTC
J: TRBJ2-6; size: .; D: .; V: TRBV10-3; CDR3: CAISGGPLSGANVLTF; DNA: TGTGCCATCAGCGGAGGGCCCCTCTCTGGGGCCAACGTCCTGACTTTC
J: TRBJ1-2; size: few; D: .; V: TRBV15; CDR3: CATSRPKLLGAAGYTF; DNA: TGTGCCACCAGCAGACCTAAATTGCTGGGGGCGGCTGGCTACACCTTC
J: TRBJ1-1; size: .; D: .; V: TRBV21-1; CDR3: CASEAGDRGLCGTEAFF; DNA: TGTGCCAGCGAGGCCGGGGACAGGGGGCTTTGTGGCACTGAAGCTTTCTTT
J: TRBJ2-5; size: .; D: .; V: TRBV5-1; CDR3: CASSPPGLETQYF; DNA: TGCGCCAGCAGCCCCCCAGGACTAGAGACCCAGTACTTC
J: TRBJ1-3; size: few; D: .; V: TRBV11-3; CDR3: CASSQGYGNTIYF; DNA: TGTGCCAGTTCACAGGGTTACGGAAACACCATATATTTT
J: TRBJ2-2; size: .; D: TRBD1; V: TRBV6-5; CDR3: CASSPDRGNTGELFF; DNA: TGTGCCAGCAGTCCGGACAGGGGAAACACCGGGGAGCTGTTTTTT
J: TRBJ2-7; size: .; D: TRBD1; V: TRBV27; CDR3: CASSLSGLRDRGSYEQYF; DNA: TGTGCCAGCAGTTTATCTGGGTTGCGAGACAGGGGATCCTACGAGCAGTACTTC
J: TRBJ1-6; size: .; D: .; V: TRBV10-1; CDR3: CASSEGGRSDSPLHF; DNA: TGCGCCAGCAGTGAAGGAGGGCGAAGCGATTCACCCCTCCACTTT
J: TRBJ1-2; size: .; D: .; V: TRBV6-5; CDR3: CASSLERAYGYTF; DNA: TGTGCCAGCAGCCTCGAGAGGGCCTATGGCTACACCTTC
J: TRBJ1-5; size: .; D: TRBD1; V: TRBV6-2/TRBV6-3; CDR3: CASSYEGAQRSNQPQHF; DNA: TGTGCCAGCAGTTACGAGGGGGCGCAGAGAAGCAATCAGCCCCAGCATTTT
J: TRBJ2-5; size: .; D: .; V: TRBV7-9; CDR3: CASSSPEVGGGETQYF; DNA: TGTGCCAGCAGCTCCCCCGAGGTAGGGGGGGGAGAGACCCAGTACTTC
J: TRBJ1-5; size: .; D: .; V: TRBV10-3; CDR3: CAISEGQSQPQHF; DNA: TGTGCCATCAGTGAGGGACAAAGTCAGCCCCAGCATTTT
J: TRBJ1-5; size: .; D: .; V: TRBV29-1; CDR3: CSVGQGNQPQHF; DNA: TGCAGCGTCGGGCAGGGGAATCAGCCCCAGCATTTT
J: TRBJ1-1; size: .; D: TRBD1; V: TRBV2; CDR3: CASTPGTGTEAFF; DNA: TGTGCCAGCACACCCGGGACAGGGACTGAAGCTTTCTTT
J: TRBJ1-2; size: .; D: .; V: TRBV7-2; CDR3: CASSTQTGSYGYTF; DNA: TGTGCCAGCAGCACCCAGACAGGAAGCTATGGCTACACCTTC
J: TRBJ2-1; size: .; D: .; V: TRBV27; CDR3: CASRHTGLNNEQFF; DNA: TGTGCCAGCAGACATACCGGACTTAACAATGAGCAGTTCTTC
J: TRBJ1-1; size: .; D: TRBD1; V: TRBV6-1; CDR3: CASSQATGGSTEAFF; DNA: TGTGCCAGCAGTCAAGCGACAGGGGGAAGTACTGAAGCTTTCTTT
J: TRBJ1-1; size: .; D: TRBD1; V: TRBV10-3; CDR3: CAITGTGNTEAFF; DNA: TGTGCCATCACTGGGACAGGGAACACTGAAGCTTTCTTT